Below are 32 T cell receptor beta chains sequenced from a single sample in a study of T cell changes during pregnancy in multiple sclerosis. TCRdb's table, derived via immunoSEQ multiplex PCR, lists solely in-frame clones and lacks some. The data show roughly 90,000 clones, over 85% seen once. This material consisted of peripheral blood, taken in the first trimester of pregnancy. These receptors came from a female donor with multiple sclerosis, enrolled in a pregnancy study.

The rearrangement joins TRBV18 to TRBJ1-4; 7 bases are shared with TRBD1. This CDR3 contains 15 residues. Trimming at V came to 3 bases and at J to 8 bases, leaving 9 bases not matched to a gene. Germline-derived CDR1 and CDR2 are KGHSH and LQKENI. The CDR3 loop is CASSPRQGVKEKLFF. CDR3 sequence (DNA): TGTGCCAGCTCACCGCGACAGGGAGTAAAAGAAAAACTGTTTTTT. Together with reference TRBV18 and TRBJ1-4, the CDR3 gives the full variable domain: NAGVMQNPRHLVRRRGQEARLRCSPMKGHSHVYWYRQLPEEGLKFMVYLQKENIIDESGMPKERFSAEFPKEGPSILRIQQVVRGDSAAYFCASSPRQGVKEKLFFGSGTQLSVL.

J is TRBJ2-7 and V is TRBV11-2; TRBD2 might be the D (6 bases). The germline V and J ends were trimmed by 3 bases and 2 bases, with 20 bases remaining between them. This CDR3 is built from 17 residues. Germline V gene lookup returns CDR1 SGHAT and CDR2 FQNNGV. DNA of the CDR3: TGTGCCAGCAGCTTGAACCCCCTTAGCGGCCTAACCTACGAGCAGTACTTC. Protein: CASSLNPLSGLTYEQYF.

The CDR3 region is CASSRAGATNEKLFF. The DNA for the CDR3 is TGTGCCAGCAGCCGCGCGGGTGCAACTAATGAAAAACTGTTTTTT. The chain employs TRBV27 and TRBJ1-4; no definite D call. CDR1 is MNHEY, CDR2 SMNVEV, per germline (reference sequence). Trimming cost V 6 bases and J 0 bases, with 11 bases left between them. The length of the CDR3 is 15 residues.

This chain links TRBV19 with TRBJ1-2, with D hard to call. This CDR3 spans 15 amino acids. CDR1 and CDR2 (germline): LNHDA, SQIVND (reference sequence). Trimming pared 2 bases from V and 4 bases from J, leaving 14 bases between. This chain's CDR3 is CASSIMTPRAYGYTF. DNA for the CDR3: TGTGCCAGTAGTATAATGACCCCGAGGGCCTATGGCTACACCTTC.

The J gene is TRBJ2-7, the V gene TRBV27, with a possible D match to TRBD2 (6 bases). The CDR3 sequence is 13 residues long. V gave up 9 bases and J gave up 0 bases, with 12 bases separating them. Germline V CDR1 and CDR2: MNHEY, SMNVEV (reference sequence). CDR3 amino acids: CASRNGGSYEQYF. The CDR3 DNA follows: TGTGCCAGTCGGAACGGGGGCTCCTACGAGCAGTACTTC.

There are a few counts of this clone. The rearrangement uses TRBV2 and TRBJ2-7; 12 bases are shared with TRBD2. There are 16 residues in the CDR3. Per the germline V gene, CDR1 is SNHLY and CDR2 is FYNNEI. J was trimmed by 4 bases and V by 1 base; bases with no gene match: 5. CDR3 sequence reads: CASSEVTSGGWYEQYF. DNA of the CDR3: TGTGCCAGCAGTGAAGTTACTAGCGGGGGGTGGTACGAGCAGTACTTC.

The gene calls are TRBV5-4 and TRBJ2-1; 7 bases fit TRBD2. The length of the CDR3 is 14 residues. V trimming: 2 bases; J trimming: 3 bases; junction bases outside the gene matches: 2. The germline V gene encodes CDR1 SGHNT and CDR2 YYREEE (reference sequence). The CDR3 is CASSFGLDYNEQFF. The DNA of the CDR3 is TGTGCCAGCAGCTTCGGACTAGACTACAATGAGCAGTTCTTC.

This chain uses TRBV10-3 with TRBJ2-1, with 8 bases matching TRBD2. The CDR3 extends over 15 amino acids. Looked up from germline, CDR1 is ENHRY and CDR2 is SYGVKD. V lost 0 bases, J lost 5 bases, and 3 bases stayed unmatched. The CDR3, as DNA: TGTGCCATCAGTGAGTCTCGGGGGGGAAACAATGAGCAGTTCTTC. It translates to CAISESRGGNNEQFF.

This chain uses TRBV7-3 with TRBJ2-3; D unclear. The V end lost 1 base, the J end lost 4 bases, and 6 bases lay between the germline ends. Germline values: CDR1 SGHTA, CDR2 FQGTGA. The CDR3 spans 13 residues. This CDR3 is CASSLMSSDTQYF. The DNA for the CDR3 is TGTGCCAGCAGCTTAATGTCGTCAGATACGCAGTATTTT.

This clone was found once. The V call is TRBV18, the J call TRBJ1-1, with TRBD1 matching over 7 bases. The CDR3 loop spans 14 amino acids. V dropped 5 bases and J dropped 1; count of bases not matched to a gene: 4. CDR1 is KGHSH and CDR2 is LQKENI in the germline V gene. The CDR3 DNA reads TGTGCCAGCTCAGCCGGGACAGAGAACACTGAAGCTTTCTTT. Its translation is CASSAGTENTEAFF. Full variable domain (rest looked up from reference TRBV18 and TRBJ1-1): NAGVMQNPRHLVRRRGQEARLRCSPMKGHSHVYWYRQLPEEGLKFMVYLQKENIIDESGMPKERFSAEFPKEGPSILRIQQVVRGDSAAYFCASSAGTENTEAFFGQGTRLTVV.

V and J are TRBV7-3 and TRBJ2-2; 7 bases match TRBD1. J gave up 11 bases and V 5 bases, and 8 bases lay outside the gene matches. Per the germline V gene, CDR1 is SGHTA and CDR2 is FQGTGA. The CDR3 has 13 residues. The CDR3 loop is CASSAGQVGELFF. As DNA, the CDR3 is TGTGCCAGCAGCGCAGGACAGGTCGGAGAGCTGTTTTTT.

This clone is a singleton in its sample. No DNA is shown, since the ends of the CDR3 on it are uncertain; the CDR3 is the one TCRdb lists. The chain carries TRBV28 and TRBJ2-2; the D call in the table, TRBD1, was not verified against the DNA. The CDR3 extends over 16 residues, inclusive of both ends. Germline V gene sequence: CDR1 MDHEN, CDR2 SYDVKM. The CDR3: CASSSSGQGITGELFF.

The V and J genes are TRBV4-1 and TRBJ1-2; TRBD1 might be the D (5 bases). CDR3 size: 13 residues. The germline V gene encodes CDR1 MGHRA and CDR2 YSYEKL. Between the trimmed V and J ends, which lost 1 base and 8 bases, there was a span of 11 bases. The CDR3 loop is CASSQVGRGGYTF. The CDR3 DNA reads TGCGCCAGCAGCCAAGTTGGGAGGGGCGGCTACACCTTC.

V is TRBV6-4 and J is TRBJ2-3; 12 nucleotides match TRBD2. V was pared by 6 bases and J by 0 bases, with 4 bases of the junction left unmatched. This CDR3 is 16 amino acids long. Germline loops: CDR1 MRHNA, CDR2 SNTAGT. CDR3 nucleotides: TGTGCCAGCAGCCAAGGGACTAGCGGGAGCACAGATACGCAGTATTTT. This codes for CASSQGTSGSTDTQYF.

The chain employs TRBV6-1 and TRBJ2-3, with 7 bases aligning to TRBD1. J lost 4 bases, V lost 2 bases, and 3 bases had no gene match. The CDR3 consists of 14 residues. Germline V gives CDR1 MNHNS, CDR2 SASEGT. CDR3 DNA sequence: TGTGCCAGCAGTGAACGGGACAGCGCAGATACGCAGTATTTT. It specifies CASSERDSADTQYF.

The chain is built from TRBV7-9 and TRBJ2-1; D is possibly TRBD2 (6 bases). CDR1 is SEHNR and CDR2 is FQNEAQ in the germline V gene (reference sequence). This CDR3 is 14 amino acids long. Trimming pared 8 bases from V and 8 bases from J, leaving 19 bases between. The chain's CDR3 is CASVWGVPGDEQFF. CDR3 in DNA: TGTGCCAGCGTGTGGGGGGTCCCCGGGGATGAGCAGTTCTTC.

V is TRBV6-1 and J is TRBJ1-4; D unclear. Germline V gene lookup returns CDR1 MNHNS and CDR2 SASEGT. The CDR3 covers 15 residues. V was clipped by 2 bases and J by 0 bases, with 7 bases between them. CDR3 nucleotide sequence: TGTGCCAGCAGTGAATGGTCAGCAACTAATGAAAAACTGTTTTTT. It translates to CASSEWSATNEKLFF.

The V call is TRBV27, the J call TRBJ1-5; the match to TRBD1 covers 12 bases. The V segment lost 6 bases and the J segment 6 bases; nucleotides outside the gene matches: 15. Germline CDR1 MNHEY, CDR2 SMNVEV (reference sequence). The CDR3 has 18 amino acids. As DNA, the CDR3 is TGTGCCAGCAGCCGGGACAGGGGGCCTGGGGCGGTGGGTCAGCCCCAGCATTTT. Protein product: CASSRDRGPGAVGQPQHF.

The chain is built from TRBV9 and TRBJ1-4; a possible D gene is TRBD1 (5 bases). The CDR3 spans 14 residues. Trimming took off 5 bases at V and 9 bases at J, with 17 bases between the two ends. Germline V gene data show CDR1 as SGDLS and CDR2 as YYNGEE. CDR3 residues: CASSNGATGQKLFF. CDR3 nucleotide sequence: TGTGCCAGCAGTAATGGGGCGACGGGCCAAAAACTGTTTTTT.

The count of this clone is one. The CDR3 loop is CSGGPPYTF. The CDR3 nucleotides read TGCAGCGGGGGCCCACCCTACACCTTC. The genes are TRBV29-1 and TRBJ1-2; perhaps TRBD1 as D (5 bases). This CDR3 has 9 amino acids. Trimming took 7 bases from V and 10 from J, leaving 10 bases between them. Per germline, CDR1 SQVTM and CDR2 ANQGSEA.

The rearrangement joins TRBV7-3 to TRBJ2-3; 7 bases agree with TRBD2. Looked up from germline, CDR1 is SGHTA and CDR2 is FQGTGA. V shed 2 bases and J 1 base; nucleotides not matched to a gene: 0. The CDR3 has 14 residues. DNA of the CDR3: TGTGCCAGCAGCTTAGCGGGGGGCACAGATACGCAGTATTTT. It translates to CASSLAGGTDTQYF.

This clone was detected only a few times. The CDR3, as DNA: TGTGCCAGCAGCTTAGGGCAGGGGGCGCGACTAGCGGACCCCAATGAGCAGTTCTTC. It yields the protein CASSLGQGARLADPNEQFF. The chain has TRBV11-1 and TRBJ2-1; D might be TRBD2 (9 bases). V was shortened by 1 base and J by 6 bases, with 25 bases between the two germline ends. Germline V gene sequence: CDR1 SGHAT, CDR2 FQDESV (reference sequence). CDR3 length equals 19 residues.

V is TRBV5-1 and J is TRBJ1-2; D is ambiguous. Trimming left V 0 bases short and J 6 bases short, with 12 bases between. Germline V gene sequence: CDR1 SGHRS, CDR2 YFSETQ. There are 14 residues in the CDR3. CDR3 protein: CASSLEPGLDGYTF. The DNA of the CDR3 is TGCGCCAGCAGCTTGGAGCCAGGCCTCGATGGCTACACCTTC. The entire variable domain, with the rest obtained from reference TRBV5-1 and TRBJ1-2, is as follows: KAGVTQTPRYLIKTRGQQVTLSCSPISGHRSVSWYQQTPGQGLQFLFEYFSETQRNKGNFPGRFSGRQFSNSRSEMNVSTLELGDSALYLCASSLEPGLDGYTFGSGTRLTVV.

The rearrangement links TRBV7-8 to TRBJ2-2, with D perhaps matching TRBD1 (5 bases). The CDR3 extends over 15 amino acids. The V end lost 1 base, the J end lost 1 base, and 7 bases lay between the germline ends. The germline V gene has CDR1 SGHVS and CDR2 FQNEAQ. The DNA for the CDR3 is TGTGCCAGCAGCTTAGTCCAGGGGAACACCGGGGAGCTGTTTTTT. Protein product: CASSLVQGNTGELFF.

The chain has TRBV6-5 and TRBJ2-1, with TRBD2 identical over 9 bases. CDR1 and CDR2 (germline): MNHEY, SVGAGI. This CDR3 has 15 residues. V was pared by 6 bases and J by 7 bases, with 10 bases of the junction left unmatched. The CDR3 protein is CASSPLAGIRNEQFF. The DNA of the CDR3 is TGTGCCAGCAGCCCGCTAGCGGGGATTCGAAATGAGCAGTTCTTC.

This clone was recorded once. CDR3 region: CASSTLGGGTEAFF. The CDR3 nucleotides are TGTGCCAGCAGTACCCTCGGGGGGGGCACTGAAGCTTTCTTT. The chain recombines TRBV27 with TRBJ1-1, with D possibly TRBD1 on 5 matching bases. V gave up 5 bases and J gave up 4 bases, with 14 bases separating them. The CDR3 covers 14 residues. CDR1 is MNHEY and CDR2 is SMNVEV in the germline V gene (reference sequence).

The V call is TRBV6-5, the J call TRBJ1-5, with a tentative D call TRBD1 (5 bases). The CDR3 loop spans 13 amino acids. Between the trimmed V and J ends, which lost 5 bases and 4 bases, there was a span of 9 bases. Germline CDR1 and CDR2: MNHEY and SVGAGI. The CDR3 sequence: CASSPRANQPQHF. The CDR3 DNA follows: TGTGCCAGCAGTCCCAGGGCGAATCAGCCCCAGCATTTT.

The chain couples TRBV5-1 to TRBJ1-2; 8 bases are shared with TRBD1. The CDR3 is 14 residues long. Trimming removed 5 bases from V and 4 bases from J; junction bases left unmatched: 7. Germline V gene sequence: CDR1 SGHRS, CDR2 YFSETQ. Written as DNA, the CDR3 is TGCGCCAGCAGGCGCGTGGGACAGGCCTATGGCTACACCTTC. Encoded protein: CASRRVGQAYGYTF.

This clone was seen once. The V call is TRBV5-1, the J call TRBJ1-4, with 10 nucleotides matching TRBD1. V dropped 2 bases and J dropped 3; count of bases not matched to a gene: 4. This CDR3 region has 16 residues. Germline V CDR1 and CDR2: SGHRS, YFSETQ. The CDR3 protein is CASSFDRGLANEKLFF. The CDR3 DNA follows: TGCGCCAGCAGCTTCGACAGGGGGCTGGCTAATGAAAAACTGTTTTTT.

The chain carries TRBV5-4 and TRBJ1-3; no firm D call. This CDR3 has 15 amino acids. V lost 2 bases and J lost 0, with 9 bases in between. Germline V gene sequence: CDR1 SGHNT, CDR2 YYREEE (reference sequence). CDR3 residues: CASSFYRSSGNTIYF. The CDR3 nucleotides are TGTGCCAGCAGCTTCTATCGCTCCTCTGGAAACACCATATATTTT. The full variable domain, with the rest looked up from reference TRBV5-4 and TRBJ1-3, is ETGVTQSPTHLIKTRGQQVTLRCSSQSGHNTVSWYQQALGQGPQFIFQYYREEENGRGNFPPRFSGLQFPNYSSELNVNALELDDSALYLCASSFYRSSGNTIYFGEGSWLTVV.

This chain joins TRBV2 and TRBJ2-3; D remains unclear. Trimming pared 1 base from V and 4 bases from J, leaving 15 bases between. This CDR3 is built from 16 residues. Germline V lookup: CDR1 SNHLY, CDR2 FYNNEI. CDR3 nucleotide sequence: TGTGCCAGCAGTGAAGGTGTAGCTCACGGCCCAGATACGCAGTATTTT. Its protein is CASSEGVAHGPDTQYF.

The rearrangement joins TRBV19 to TRBJ2-2; maybe TRBD2 (7 bases). Germline CDR1 and CDR2: LNHDA and SQIVND (reference sequence). V shed 1 base and J shed 4 bases, with 16 bases lying between them. This CDR3 region has 17 residues. CDR3: CASSIVAGGLGTGELFF. As DNA, the CDR3 is TGTGCCAGTAGTATAGTAGCCGGGGGGCTGGGCACCGGGGAGCTGTTTTTT.